The rows below give T cell receptor beta chains drawn from one sample of a study of cytomegalovirus exposure and HLA in healthy donors. The repertoire was sequenced with immunoSEQ multiplex PCR; TCRdb's copy has only in-frame clones and lacks some. The table lists more than 50,000 clones. The sample consisted of PBMCs. Receptors were obtained from a man in his fifties in good health and CMV-seropositive. CDR3s include the opening cysteine and the closing phenylalanine or tryptophan. Fields, in order: J gene, V gene, CDR3 protein.

>TRBJ1-2|TRBV6-5
CASSYAGPGSPRGYTF
>TRBJ2-7|TRBV11-2
CASSSGTGDYEQYF
>TRBJ1-1|TRBV29-1
CSVKRTEMNTEAFF
>TRBJ2-7|TRBV10-3
CAISATAGIGYEQYF
>TRBJ1-5|TRBV28
CASSHGRINQPQHF
>TRBJ2-7|TRBV9
CASSTSSGMASYEQYF
>TRBJ1-2|TRBV4-3
CASSQGGQNPYGYTF
>TRBJ1-1|TRBV10-1
CANIRLWTGGLNTEAFF
>TRBJ2-3|TRBV6-5
CASGSGRATDTQYF
>TRBJ1-3|TRBV5-8
CASSLEGLDSGNTIYF
>TRBJ1-1|TRBV7-9
CASSLQGGDTEAFF
>TRBJ1-1|TRBV14
CASSQVYRGDFWNTEAFF
>TRBJ2-1|TRBV18
CASSPRDRGPLNNEQFF
>TRBJ2-7|TRBV6-5
CATGDYEQYF
>TRBJ1-2|TRBV5-4
CASRPGTGVGYTF
>TRBJ2-7|TRBV18
CASSPWDSSYEQYF
>TRBJ1-6|TRBV27
CASSPFPTSRGGPLHF
>TRBJ1-5|TRBV27
CASSLGGSNQPQHF
>TRBJ1-2|TRBV19
CASSFARDSYGYTF
>TRBJ1-1|TRBV7-2
CASSLVDRATEAFF
>TRBJ2-7|TRBV19
CASSISGIRGEQYF
>TRBJ1-1|TRBV29-1
CSVDPTGAGTEAFF
>TRBJ1-2|TRBV5-1
CASSPSPSGTGAYGYTF
>TRBJ2-1|TRBV18
CASSPYGQGPYNEQFF
>TRBJ2-5|TRBV9
CASSVARKTQYF
>TRBJ1-2|TRBV5-6
CASSLDRGKRQPYGYTF
>TRBJ1-1|TRBV4-3
CASSQERWSTEAFF
>TRBJ2-1|TRBV30
CAWSVYPEPYNEQFF
>TRBJ2-7|TRBV7-9
CASSTDRGLDEQYF
>TRBJ2-2|TRBV5-1
CASSSQGAATGELFF
>TRBJ2-3|TRBV30
CAWSVLGLATDTQYF